This T cell receptor beta chain was captured in a study of blood T cell repertoires in COVID-19. TCRdb's copy holds only in-frame clones and misses some; the assay was immunoSEQ multiplex PCR. Here the sample spans fewer than 250,000 clones, 86% being singletons. The CDR3 is made up of 15 amino acids. V was pared by 4 bases and J by 1 base, with 13 bases between. The germline gives CDR1 SGHDT, CDR2 YYEEEE. This clone was recorded only once. Specimen: peripheral blood. This sequence joins TRBV5-6 and TRBJ2-3; D perhaps matches TRBD1 (5 bases). This receptor was taken from a man over 45 with COVID-19, enrolled during active disease. The CDR3 nucleotides are TGTGCCAGCAGCCGCCTTACAGGAGGCACAGATACGCAGTATTTT. Encoded protein: CASSRLTGGTDTQYF.